One TCR beta chain is described in this entry. Trimming removed 4 bases from V and 2 bases from J; junction bases left unmatched: 4. CDR1 and CDR2 from the germline V gene are SGHRS and YFSETQ. CDR3 length equals 16 residues. This entry is derived from a study of T cells of healthy individuals. One entry per CDR3 protein, called by TCRdb with MiXCR from the 5' RACE reads. Here the sample spans tens of thousands of distinct CDR3 sequences, roughly 16% being singletons. The sequence came from a human donor in good health. The chain recombines TRBV5-1 with TRBJ2-6, with TRBD1 identical over 9 bases. CDR3: CASSPGQGAGANVLTF. The CDR3 DNA reads as TGCGCCAGCAGCCCGGGACAGGGCGCTGGGGCCAACGTCCTGACTTTC.